This T cell receptor beta chain was identified in a study of CD8 T cells in Susac syndrome. RNA was extracted with the RNeasy kit, and a quantity of roughly 0.45 to 1 ug was reverse transcribed using random hexamers. TCRdb recomputed calls from the immunoSEQ multiplex PCR reads with MiXCR, one row per CDR3 protein. In the table there are about 100,000 distinct CDR3 sequences, approximately 95% of which are singletons. Patients having Susac syndrome satisfied recently defined diagnostic criteria for definite or probable disease. Trimming left V 4 bases short and J 3 bases short, with 12 bases between. The CDR3 consists of 14 residues. Germline CDR1 reads LGHDT; CDR2 reads YNNKEL (reference sequence).

The sample comprised CD8+ T cells from PBMCs. This clonotype originated in a human donor with Susac syndrome. V is TRBV3-1 and J is TRBJ1-2; a possible D gene is TRBD1 (6 bases). CDR3: CASSPRGQHYGYTF. In nucleotides, the CDR3 is TGTGCCAGCAGCCCTAGAGGACAGCACTATGGCTACACCTTC.